Presented here are 2 T cell receptor beta chains from one specimen sequenced in a study of shared clonotypes between healthy human individuals. Produced via immunoSEQ multiplex PCR; TCRdb's table is partial and in-frame only. The sample shows roughly 2.6 million clones, more than 80% of them seen only once. The sample consisted of naive CD4+ T cells sorted from blood. Described subset: CD45RA+ positively selected. The receptor source for this set is a man aged 18 to 35 in good health.

This clone was seen just once. The chain employs TRBV27 and TRBJ1-1; no reliable D call. V lost 3 bases, J lost 5 bases, and 16 bases lay in between. Germline CDR1 reads MNHEY; CDR2 reads SMNVEV (reference sequence). The CDR3 loop spans 15 amino acids. CDR3 DNA sequence: TGTGCCAGCAGTTTTTTGGACGGAGGAGGTACTGAAGCTTTCTTT. Amino acids: CASSFLDGGGTEAFF.

The J gene is TRBJ2-7, the V gene TRBV7-2, with TRBD1 matching 7 bases. The CDR3 spans 15 residues. Germline values: CDR1 SGHTA, CDR2 FQGNSA. With 2 bases clipped from V and 2 bases from J, the junction kept 6 bases outside the gene matches. For the CDR3, the DNA is TGTGCCAGCAGCTTATCCGGGACAGAGGCCTACGAGCAGTACTTC. It encodes CASSLSGTEAYEQYF.